These 25 T cell receptor beta chains were sequenced from one sample in a study of blood T cell repertoires in COVID-19. Sequenced by immunoSEQ multiplex PCR; TCRdb stores in-frame clones only, minus some. The table lists 150,000 to 200,000 clones, 86% of them singletons. The sequencing input was peripheral blood. The receptors stem from a woman between 55 and 75 years old with COVID-19, enrolled during active disease.

The chain carries TRBV27 and TRBJ2-5; a weak D match, TRBD1 (5 bases). Germline CDR1 is MNHEY and CDR2 is SMNVEV (reference sequence). This CDR3 spans 14 amino acids. With 2 bases removed from V and 5 bases from J, the gap between germline ends came to 12 bases. CDR3 sequence: CASSLGAKMETQYF. For the CDR3, the DNA is TGTGCCAGCAGTTTAGGGGCTAAAATGGAGACCCAGTACTTC.

The V call is TRBV5-5, the J call TRBJ1-2; unclear D gene. Trimming stripped 1 base from V and 7 bases from J, with 11 bases between. The CDR3 loop spans 13 amino acids. Per the germline V gene, CDR1 is SGHKS and CDR2 is YYEKEE (reference sequence). The CDR3 DNA reads TGTGCCAGCAGCTTGCTCGGGGAGGGTGGCTACACCTTC. This gives the protein CASSLLGEGGYTF. The full variable domain, completed using reference TRBV5-5 and TRBJ1-2, is DAGVTQSPTHLIKTRGQQVTLRCSPISGHKSVSWYQQVLGQGPQFIFQYYEKEERGRGNFPDRFSARQFPNYSSELNVNALLLGDSALYLCASSLLGEGGYTFGSGTRLTVV.

V and J are TRBV13 and TRBJ1-2; 10 bases align to TRBD1. This CDR3 comprises 14 residues. The germline V gene has CDR1 PRHDT and CDR2 FYEKMQ (reference sequence). Unmatched junction bases numbered 3, after V lost 5 bases and J lost 3 bases. The CDR3 reads CASSTGQGDYGYTF. In nucleotides, the CDR3 is TGTGCCAGCAGCACCGGACAGGGGGACTATGGCTACACCTTC. The complete variable domain, with remaining parts taken from reference TRBV13 and TRBJ1-2, reads AAGVIQSPRHLIKEKRETATLKCYPIPRHDTVYWYQQGPGQDPQFLISFYEKMQSDKGSIPDRFSAQQFSDYHSELNMSSLELGDSALYFCASSTGQGDYGYTFGSGTRLTVV.

This clone was seen a few times. The rearrangement joins TRBV3-1 (or the pseudogene TRBV3-2) to TRBJ2-1, with 9 nucleotides matching TRBD1. In germline, CDR1 is LGHDT, CDR2 YNNKEL (reference sequence). The CDR3 totals 17 residues. The ends lost 3 bases at V and 9 bases at J; junction bases unmatched: 15. The CDR3 DNA is TGTGCCAGCAGCCATCCCGGGACAGGGATTCCTCAAGGTGAGCAGTTCTTC. Translating gives CASSHPGTGIPQGEQFF.

The CDR3 spells CASRRRDRGDEKLFF. The CDR3 nucleotides read TGTGCCAGCAGAAGGCGGGACAGGGGGGATGAAAAACTGTTTTTT. This chain links TRBV7-8 with TRBJ1-4; TRBD1 matches 11 bases. The CDR3 spans 15 residues. V lost 6 bases, J lost 6 bases, and 6 bases stayed unmatched. From germline, CDR1 is SGHVS and CDR2 FQNEAQ.

This clone came up once. The rearrangement uses TRBV30 and TRBJ2-3; tentatively, D is TRBD2 (5 bases). This CDR3 region has 13 residues. V was clipped by 3 bases and J by 3 bases, with 10 bases between them. In germline, CDR1 is GTSNPN, CDR2 SVGIG (reference sequence). DNA for the CDR3: TGTGCCTGGAGCGAGGGCCTAACAGATACGCAGTATTTT. Amino acids: CAWSEGLTDTQYF.

The chain joins TRBV14 to TRBJ1-2, with D unclear. The CDR3 consists of 13 residues. The V end was cut by 0 bases, the J end by 8 bases, with 10 bases between. The germline CDR1 and CDR2 sequences are SGHDN and FVKESK. The CDR3 protein is CASSQDAGWGYTF. The CDR3, as DNA: TGTGCCAGCAGCCAAGATGCGGGATGGGGCTACACCTTC.

The chain links TRBV28 to TRBJ1-6, with TRBD1 matching 10 bases. Germline CDR1 is MDHEN and CDR2 is SYDVKM. V shed 5 bases and J 6 bases; nucleotides not matched to a gene: 4. This CDR3 region has 15 residues. The CDR3: CASSADRGINSPLHF. DNA for the CDR3: TGTGCCAGCAGTGCGGACAGGGGGATTAATTCACCCCTCCACTTT.

J is TRBJ1-5 and V is TRBV18, with D perhaps TRBD1 (6 bases). Germline loops: CDR1 KGHSH, CDR2 LQKENI. Between the trimmed V and J ends, which lost 6 bases and 6 bases, there was a span of 12 bases. CDR3 length: 13 amino acids. The CDR3 region has the DNA TGTGCCAGCTCGTCGGGACACCGTCAGCCCCAGCATTTT. Translating gives CASSSGHRQPQHF.

Only one count was recorded for this clone. The chain uses TRBV18 and TRBJ2-4; 10 positions match TRBD1. The trim removed 6 bases at V and 8 bases at J, leaving 10 bases unmatched. CDR3 length: 15 amino acids. Germline CDR1 and CDR2: KGHSH and LQKENI. CDR3 amino acids: CASSPGQGFGDIQYF. Here the CDR3 DNA reads TGTGCCAGCTCCCCGGGACAGGGGTTTGGAGACATTCAGTACTTC.

In its sample, this clone was seen a few times. The chain is built from TRBV5-1 and TRBJ2-7, with TRBD1 as a possible D gene (6 bases). The V end lost 3 bases, the J end lost 3 bases, and 13 bases lay between the germline ends. The CDR3 length is 14 residues. Germline V gives CDR1 SGHRS, CDR2 YFSETQ. The CDR3: CASSWTEKGYEQYF. The CDR3 DNA reads TGCGCCAGCAGCTGGACAGAAAAGGGCTACGAGCAGTACTTC.

The rearrangement uses TRBV5-6 and TRBJ2-7; maybe TRBD2 (6 bases). The CDR3 is 14 amino acids. V lost 1 base and J lost 7, with 15 bases in between. The germline gives CDR1 SGHDT, CDR2 YYEEEE. The CDR3 nucleotides read TGTGCCAGCAGCTTGCTCCCGGGAGTTTTAGAGCAGTACTTC. Its translation is CASSLLPGVLEQYF.

This chain links TRBV20-1 with TRBJ2-1; 10 nucleotides line up with TRBD2. The ends lost 3 bases at V and 6 bases at J; junction bases unmatched: 11. Germline lookup yields CDR1 DFQATT and CDR2 SNEGSKA (reference sequence). The CDR3 extends over 16 amino acids. CDR3 amino acids: CSASRLAGVLGNEQFF. As DNA, the CDR3 is TGCAGTGCTAGTCGGCTAGCGGGAGTATTGGGCAATGAGCAGTTCTTC.

This chain connects TRBV19 to TRBJ2-1; D unclear. V was shortened by 4 bases and J by 4 bases, with 5 bases between the two germline ends. The CDR3 runs 12 residues. Germline V gene sequence: CDR1 LNHDA, CDR2 SQIVND (reference sequence). The CDR3 coding sequence is TGTGCCAGTAGTAATACTTACAATGAGCAGTTCTTC. Translation gives CASSNTYNEQFF.

The chain combines TRBV4-2 with TRBJ2-2; maybe TRBD1 (6 bases). Trimming removed 4 bases from V and 2 bases from J, with 11 bases in between. Germline V gives CDR1 LGHNA, CDR2 YNFKEQ. This CDR3 region has 15 residues. The CDR3 region is CASSRAGVNTGELFF. The DNA for the CDR3 is TGTGCCAGCAGCCGGGCAGGGGTTAACACCGGGGAGCTGTTTTTT.

This chain links TRBV6-5 with TRBJ1-2; 7 nucleotides line up with TRBD1. V shed 0 bases and J 8 bases; nucleotides not matched to a gene: 3. Germline V gives CDR1 MNHEY, CDR2 SVGAGI. The CDR3 sequence is 13 residues long. CDR3 bases: TGTGCCAGCAGTTACTCGAGGGGGCGAGGCTACACCTTC. This encodes CASSYSRGRGYTF.

This clone was detected once. The chain couples TRBV27 to TRBJ1-2; D remains unclear. The germline V gene has CDR1 MNHEY and CDR2 SMNVEV (reference sequence). Trimming took off 1 base at V and 3 bases at J, with 18 bases between the two ends. The CDR3 is made up of 17 amino acids. CDR3 sequence (DNA): TGTGCCAGCAGTTTATATGGACCAGCGGGTCGGGACTATGGCTACACCTTC. This translates into CASSLYGPAGRDYGYTF.

The chain carries TRBV7-9 and TRBJ2-3, with TRBD2 as a possible D gene (5 bases). Germline CDR1 and CDR2: SEHNR and FQNEAQ (reference sequence). This CDR3 region has 15 residues. V was shortened by 3 bases and J by 3 bases, with 13 bases between the two germline ends. The CDR3 nucleotides are TGTGCCAGCAGCTTCGTTTTGCGGGCGACAGATACGCAGTATTTT. It encodes CASSFVLRATDTQYF.

J is TRBJ1-4 and V is TRBV5-6, with D perhaps TRBD1 (6 bases). The CDR3 is made up of 17 amino acids. Germline values: CDR1 SGHDT, CDR2 YYEEEE. V was trimmed by 3 bases and J by 5 bases, leaving 20 bases between them. CDR3 in amino acids: CASSSSKTGIRNEKLFF. As DNA, the CDR3 is TGTGCCAGCAGCTCCTCAAAAACAGGGATCCGAAATGAAAAACTGTTTTTT.

The chain joins TRBV28 to TRBJ1-5; the D gene is possibly TRBD1 (6 bases). Trimming took off 6 bases at V and 6 bases at J, with 18 bases between the two ends. This CDR3 is built from 15 residues. Germline CDR1 MDHEN, CDR2 SYDVKM. CDR3 region: CASRTPRGASQPQHF. The CDR3 coding sequence is TGTGCCAGCAGGACTCCGCGGGGGGCGAGTCAGCCCCAGCATTTT.

The V and J genes are TRBV7-2 and TRBJ2-7; TRBD2 aligns across 10 bases. The V gene's germline CDR1 is SGHTA and CDR2 FQGNSA. CDR3 size: 16 residues. The V gene end was trimmed by 5 bases and the J gene end by 3 bases; junction bases not matched to a gene: 10. CDR3 bases: TGTGCCAGCAGCCCAAATCGACTAGCGGGCCACTACGAGCAGTACTTC. Its protein is CASSPNRLAGHYEQYF.

V is TRBV10-3 and J is TRBJ2-7; 7 nucleotides line up with TRBD1. After removal of 6 bases from V and 6 bases from J, the junction contained 2 bases not matched to a gene. This CDR3 region has 11 residues. CDR1 is ENHRY, CDR2 SYGVKD, per germline. The CDR3 DNA follows: TGTGCCATCAGCGACAGGGTCGAGCAGTACTTC. As protein: CAISDRVEQYF.

V usage is TRBV6-2 or TRBV6-3 and J usage is TRBJ2-1, with 9 positions matching TRBD1. Germline loops: CDR1 MNHEY, CDR2 SVGEGT. Germline trimming cut 5 bases from V and 5 bases from J; bases unmatched to any gene: 4. This CDR3 has 14 residues. The CDR3 nucleotides read TGTGCCAGCAGTCGAGGGACAGGGAACAATGAGCAGTTCTTC. Residues: CASSRGTGNNEQFF.

The chain has TRBV9 and TRBJ2-5; 9 nucleotides match TRBD1. In germline, CDR1 is SGDLS, CDR2 YYNGEE. The junction had 8 bases not matched to a gene; V was cut back by 2 bases and J by 0 bases. The CDR3 length is 17 residues. The CDR3 here is CASSVGQGHHYQETQYF. As DNA, the CDR3 is TGTGCCAGCAGCGTTGGACAGGGGCACCATTACCAAGAGACCCAGTACTTC. Looking up the rest from reference TRBV9 and TRBJ2-5 gives the full variable domain: DSGVTQTPKHLITATGQRVTLRCSPRSGDLSVYWYQQSLDQGLQFLIQYYNGEERAKGNILERFSAQQFPDLHSELNLSSLELGDSALYFCASSVGQGHHYQETQYFGPGTRLLVL.

The chain carries TRBV5-1 and TRBJ1-5, with TRBD1 matching over 7 bases. The germline gives CDR1 SGHRS, CDR2 YFSETQ. The V gene end was trimmed by 4 bases and the J gene end by 6 bases; junction bases not matched to a gene: 7. The CDR3 sequence is 14 residues long. The CDR3 here is CASSPTGRGQPQHF. Here the CDR3 DNA reads TGCGCCAGCAGCCCGACAGGGCGCGGTCAGCCCCAGCATTTT.